This T cell receptor beta chain was recorded in a study of vaccination effects on CD4 cells after COVID-19. Study-wide background: The cohort was immunized with two doses of either the BNT162b2 or mRNA-1273 vaccine.

It was after approximately 11 days of culture that CD4+ T cells were isolated. People in the vaccine group had not been infected with SARS-CoV-2 before, and their nucleocapsid antibodies were negative. Cultures had half their medium replaced with IL-2 medium on days 3 and 7. The method was immunoSEQ multiplex PCR; TCRdb's version includes in-frame clones alone and lacks a portion of them. This table has around 40,000 clones, about two thirds appearing once. Points on this clone: Its antigen is as yet unknown.

Study conclusions and caveats: Clones induced by infection and by vaccine showed marked clonal contraction late after vaccination.

V dropped 8 bases and J dropped 5; count of bases not matched to a gene: 6. The V gene's germline CDR1 is MNHEY and CDR2 SVGAGI. The CDR3 is 13 amino acids. This specimen consisted of CD4+ T cells from PBMCs cultured without peptide, obtained before COVID-19 vaccination. This receptor was taken from a human donor who received a COVID-19 vaccine. This rearrangement joins TRBV6-5 to TRBJ2-7; 10 nucleotides agree with TRBD1. The CDR3 here is CASLTGTGDEQYF. As DNA, the CDR3 is TGTGCCAGCTTGACCGGGACAGGGGACGAGCAGTACTTC.